The clone carrying this T cell receptor beta chain was observed at least ten times. TCRdb independently ran MiXCR on the reads; one entry per CDR3 protein. The profile covers around 260,000 distinct CDR3 sequences, with 9.1% appearing a single time and roughly 16% taken by the ten largest. The record originates from a study of T cell repertoires in cytomegalovirus infection. The CDR3 runs 15 residues. CDR1 SGHTA and CDR2 FQGNSA come from the germline V gene. V shed 5 bases and J shed 5 bases, with 18 bases lying between them. The source material was PBMCs. The TCR originated in a human donor in good health (CMV status not recorded). Some clones in this sample may be carry-over from other donors' samples. The J gene is TRBJ1-1, the V gene TRBV7-2; D not resolved. The CDR3 region is CASSLDGRMRTEAFF. DNA of the CDR3: TGTGCCAGCAGCCTTGACGGGAGAATGAGGACTGAAGCTTTCTTT. The full variable domain, rest sourced from reference TRBV7-2 and TRBJ1-1, is GAGVSQSPSNKVTEKGKDVELRCDPISGHTALYWYRQSLGQGLEFLIYFQGNSAPDKSGLPSDRFSAERTGGSVSTLTIQRTQQEDSAVYLCASSLDGRMRTEAFFGQGTRLTVV.